The present entry profiles one T cell receptor beta chain with its context. Trimming pared 3 bases from V and 2 bases from J, leaving 7 bases between. Germline V gene sequence: CDR1 SGHDT, CDR2 YYEEEE. The CDR3 spans 13 residues. The time point was: peripheral blood 6 weeks after treatment start. The data belong to a study of PD-L1 blockade in urothelial cancer. TCRdb's table, derived via immunoSEQ multiplex PCR, lists solely in-frame clones and lacks some. Of over 100,000 clones in the sample, around 93% were seen once. The material was PBMCs, obtained around atezolizumab (anti-PD-L1) treatment. This clonotype was sampled from a man aged 55-75 years with urothelial cancer. J is TRBJ2-3 and V is TRBV5-6; D gene ambiguous. The DNA of the CDR3 is TGTGCCAGCAGCTCCAGGTTCACAGATACGCAGTATTTT. This translates into CASSSRFTDTQYF.